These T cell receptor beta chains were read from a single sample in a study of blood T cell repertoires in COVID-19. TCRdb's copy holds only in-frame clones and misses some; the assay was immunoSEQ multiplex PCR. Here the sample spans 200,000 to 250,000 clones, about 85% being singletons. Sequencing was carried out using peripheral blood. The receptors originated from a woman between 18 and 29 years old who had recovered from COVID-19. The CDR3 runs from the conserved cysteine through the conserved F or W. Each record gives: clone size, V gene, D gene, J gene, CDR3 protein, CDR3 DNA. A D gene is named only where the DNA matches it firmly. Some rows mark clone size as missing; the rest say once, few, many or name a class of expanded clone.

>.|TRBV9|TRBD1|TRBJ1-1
CASSVGGQGAMNTEAFF
TGTGCCAGCAGCGTAGGGGGACAGGGGGCGATGAACACTGAAGCTTTCTTT
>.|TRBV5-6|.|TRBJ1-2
CASSLAGYGYTF
TGTGCCAGCAGCTTGGCAGGGTACGGCTACACCTTC
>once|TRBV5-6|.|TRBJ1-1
CASSLEAANTEAFF
TGTGCCAGCAGCTTGGAGGCGGCGAACACTGAAGCTTTCTTT
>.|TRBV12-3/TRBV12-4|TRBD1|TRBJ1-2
CASSLQGAYGYTF
TGTGCCAGCAGTTTACAGGGGGCATATGGCTACACCTTC
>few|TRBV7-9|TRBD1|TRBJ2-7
CASSLSDRGNLAFPYEQYF
TGTGCCAGCAGCTTATCTGACAGGGGGAACCTAGCGTTCCCCTACGAGCAGTACTTC
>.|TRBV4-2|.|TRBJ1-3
CASIGQLGGNTIYF
TGTGCCAGCATCGGACAGCTGGGTGGAAACACCATATATTTT
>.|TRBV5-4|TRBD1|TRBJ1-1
CASSTVGTANTEAFF
TGTGCCAGCAGCACGGTCGGGACAGCGAACACTGAAGCTTTCTTT
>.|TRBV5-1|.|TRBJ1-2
CASSQEEEGRYGYTF
TGCGCCAGCAGCCAGGAGGAGGAGGGCCGATATGGCTACACCTTC
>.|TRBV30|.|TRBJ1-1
CAWGRSEAFF
TGTGCCTGGGGGAGGAGTGAAGCTTTCTTT
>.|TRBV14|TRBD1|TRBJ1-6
CASSQFRGRNSPLHF
TGTGCCAGCAGCCAATTTAGGGGGCGAAATTCACCCCTCCACTTT
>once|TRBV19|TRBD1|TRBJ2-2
CASSRQGSNTGELFF
TGTGCCAGTAGCCGACAGGGCTCGAACACCGGGGAGCTGTTTTTT
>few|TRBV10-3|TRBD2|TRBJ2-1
CAISETSGRNEQFF
TGTGCCATCAGTGAAACTAGCGGGAGGAATGAGCAGTTCTTC
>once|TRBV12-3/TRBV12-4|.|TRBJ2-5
CASSLESGETQYF
TGTGCCAGCAGTTTAGAGTCGGGAGAGACCCAGTACTTC
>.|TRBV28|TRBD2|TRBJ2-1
CASSSLLAGAYNEQFF
TGTGCCAGCAGCTCACTCCTAGCGGGAGCCTACAATGAGCAGTTCTTC
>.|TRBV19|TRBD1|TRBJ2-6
CASSLRGPGANVLTF
TGTGCCAGTAGCCTCAGGGGGCCTGGGGCCAACGTCCTGACTTTC
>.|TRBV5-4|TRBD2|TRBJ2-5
CASSLTGGPGETQYF
TGTGCCAGCAGCTTGACGGGAGGGCCGGGTGAGACCCAGTACTTC
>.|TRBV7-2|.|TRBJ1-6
CASSEGLPLGSPLHF
TGTGCCAGCAGCGAGGGTTTGCCCCTTGGTTCACCCCTCCACTTT
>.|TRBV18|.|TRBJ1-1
CASSTIQGSTEAFF
TGTGCCAGCTCAACAATTCAGGGAAGTACTGAAGCTTTCTTT
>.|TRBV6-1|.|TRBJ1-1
CASSEGTWVEAFF
TGTGCCAGCAGTGAAGGGACTTGGGTTGAAGCTTTCTTT
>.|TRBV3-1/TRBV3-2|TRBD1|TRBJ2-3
CASSPGQGIADTQYF
TGTGCCAGCAGCCCGGGACAGGGGATAGCAGATACGCAGTATTTT
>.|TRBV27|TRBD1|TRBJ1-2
CASSLRTGGGYTF
TGTGCCAGCAGTCTCCGGACAGGGGGAGGCTACACCTTC
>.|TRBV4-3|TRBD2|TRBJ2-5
CASSQDLTSVETQYF
TGCGCCAGCAGCCAAGATTTGACTAGCGTAGAGACCCAGTACTTC
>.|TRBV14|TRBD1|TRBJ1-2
CASSRTPGQSFYGYTF
TGTGCCAGCAGCCGGACCCCGGGACAGTCCTTCTATGGCTACACCTTC
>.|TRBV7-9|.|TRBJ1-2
CASSAPGHSYGYTF
TGTGCCAGCAGCGCTCCGGGACACTCCTATGGCTACACCTTC
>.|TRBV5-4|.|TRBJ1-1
CASSLAFEGTEAFF
TGTGCCAGCAGCTTGGCCTTTGAGGGCACTGAAGCTTTCTTT